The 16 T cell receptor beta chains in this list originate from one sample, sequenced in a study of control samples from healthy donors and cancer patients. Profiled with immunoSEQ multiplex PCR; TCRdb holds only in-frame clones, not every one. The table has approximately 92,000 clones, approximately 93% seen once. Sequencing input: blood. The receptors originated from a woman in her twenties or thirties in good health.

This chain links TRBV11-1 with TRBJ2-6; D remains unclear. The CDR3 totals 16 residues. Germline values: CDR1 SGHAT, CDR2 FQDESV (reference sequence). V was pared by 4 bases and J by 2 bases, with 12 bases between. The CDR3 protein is CASSSLGGAGANVLTF. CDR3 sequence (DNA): TGTGCCAGCAGCTCCCTAGGCGGAGCTGGGGCCAACGTCCTGACTTTC.

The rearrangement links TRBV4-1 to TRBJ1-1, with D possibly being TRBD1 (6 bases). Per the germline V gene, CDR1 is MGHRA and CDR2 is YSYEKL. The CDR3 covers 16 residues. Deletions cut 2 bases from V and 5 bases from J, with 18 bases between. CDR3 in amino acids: CASSQPLIRGWTEAFF. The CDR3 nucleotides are TGCGCCAGCAGCCAACCCCTGATCAGGGGATGGACTGAAGCTTTCTTT.

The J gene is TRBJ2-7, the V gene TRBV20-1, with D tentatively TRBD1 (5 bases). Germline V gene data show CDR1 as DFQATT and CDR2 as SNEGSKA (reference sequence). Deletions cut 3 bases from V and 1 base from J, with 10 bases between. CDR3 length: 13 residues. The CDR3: CSASFQGSYEQYF. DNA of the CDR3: TGCAGTGCTAGTTTCCAGGGTTCCTACGAGCAGTACTTC.

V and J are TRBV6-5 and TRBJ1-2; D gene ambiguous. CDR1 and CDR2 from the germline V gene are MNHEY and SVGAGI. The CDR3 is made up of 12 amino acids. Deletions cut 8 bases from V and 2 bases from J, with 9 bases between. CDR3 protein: CASDQANYGYTF. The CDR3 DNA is TGTGCCAGCGATCAGGCCAACTATGGCTACACCTTC.

CDR3 sequence (DNA): TGTGCCAGCAGCTTGGGACAGGGAAGAGACGAGCAGTACTTC. Translation gives CASSLGQGRDEQYF. The genes are TRBV5-4 and TRBJ2-7; TRBD1 agrees at 7 bases. There are 14 residues in the CDR3. Germline lookup yields CDR1 SGHNT and CDR2 YYREEE (reference sequence). With V trimmed by 0 bases and J by 5 bases, 5 bases remained unmatched.

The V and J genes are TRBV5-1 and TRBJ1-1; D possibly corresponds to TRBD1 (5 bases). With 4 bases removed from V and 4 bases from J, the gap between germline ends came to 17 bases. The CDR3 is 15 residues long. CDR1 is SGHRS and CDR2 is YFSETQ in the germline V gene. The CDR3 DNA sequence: TGCGCCAGCAGCCCAGATGCGGGGGTCGGCACTGAAGCTTTCTTT. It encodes CASSPDAGVGTEAFF.

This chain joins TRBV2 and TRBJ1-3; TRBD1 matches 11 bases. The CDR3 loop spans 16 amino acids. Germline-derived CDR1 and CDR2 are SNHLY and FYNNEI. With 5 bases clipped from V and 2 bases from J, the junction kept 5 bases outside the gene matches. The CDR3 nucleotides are TGTGCCAGCAGTATACCGGGACAGGGGGCTGGAAACACCATATATTTT. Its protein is CASSIPGQGAGNTIYF.

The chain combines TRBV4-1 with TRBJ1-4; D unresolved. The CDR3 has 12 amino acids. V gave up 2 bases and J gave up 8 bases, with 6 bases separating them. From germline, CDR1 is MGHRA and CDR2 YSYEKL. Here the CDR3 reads CASSQIKEKLFF. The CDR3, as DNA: TGCGCCAGCAGCCAAATAAAGGAAAAACTGTTTTTT.

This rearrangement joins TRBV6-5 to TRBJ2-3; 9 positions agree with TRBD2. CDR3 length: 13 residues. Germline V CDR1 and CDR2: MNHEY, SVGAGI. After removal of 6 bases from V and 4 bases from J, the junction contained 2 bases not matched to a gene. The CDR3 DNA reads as TGTGCCAGCAGAGAGCGGGAGGCAGATACGCAGTATTTT. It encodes CASREREADTQYF.

CDR3 bases: TGCGCCAGCAGCGCGGATGGGGGGTTGGACACTGAAGCTTTCTTT. Amino acids: CASSADGGLDTEAFF. The J gene is TRBJ1-1, the V gene TRBV5-1; D might be TRBD1 (5 bases). Germline V gene lookup returns CDR1 SGHRS and CDR2 YFSETQ. The CDR3 totals 15 residues. The V end was cut by 4 bases, the J end by 3 bases, with 16 bases between.

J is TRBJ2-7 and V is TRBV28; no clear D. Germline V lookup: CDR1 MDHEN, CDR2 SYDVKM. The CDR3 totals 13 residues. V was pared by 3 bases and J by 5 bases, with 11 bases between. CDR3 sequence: CASSFGSIDEQYF. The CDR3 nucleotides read TGTGCCAGCAGTTTTGGGTCTATTGACGAGCAGTACTTC.

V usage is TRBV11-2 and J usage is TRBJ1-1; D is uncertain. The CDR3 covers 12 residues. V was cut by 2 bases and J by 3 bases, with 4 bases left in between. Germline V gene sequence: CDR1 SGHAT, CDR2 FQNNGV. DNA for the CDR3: TGTGCCAGCAGCTTACGGGACACTGAAGCTTTCTTT. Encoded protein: CASSLRDTEAFF.

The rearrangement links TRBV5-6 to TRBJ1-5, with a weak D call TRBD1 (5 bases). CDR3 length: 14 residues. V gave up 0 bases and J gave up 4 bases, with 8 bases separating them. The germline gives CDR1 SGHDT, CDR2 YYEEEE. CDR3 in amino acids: CASSLAPGNQPQHF. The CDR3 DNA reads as TGTGCCAGCAGCTTGGCCCCAGGGAATCAGCCCCAGCATTTT. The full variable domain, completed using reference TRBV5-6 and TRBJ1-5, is DAGVTQSPTHLIKTRGQQVTLRCSPKSGHDTVSWYQQALGQGPQFIFQYYEEEERQRGNFPDRFSGHQFPNYSSELNVNALLLGDSALYLCASSLAPGNQPQHFGDGTRLSIL.

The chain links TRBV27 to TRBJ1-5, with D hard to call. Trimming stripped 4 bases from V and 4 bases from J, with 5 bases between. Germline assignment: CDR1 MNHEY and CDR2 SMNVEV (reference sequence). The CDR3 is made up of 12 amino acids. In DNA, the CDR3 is TGTGCCAGCAGTTCCATGAATCAGCCCCAGCATTTT. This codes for CASSSMNQPQHF.

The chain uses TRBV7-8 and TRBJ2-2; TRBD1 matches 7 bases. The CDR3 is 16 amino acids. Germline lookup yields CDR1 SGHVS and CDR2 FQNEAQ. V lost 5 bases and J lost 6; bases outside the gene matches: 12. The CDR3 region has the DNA TGTGCCAGCAGCGCTCGGGACAGTCCCGTCTCCGGGGAGCTGTTTTTT. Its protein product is CASSARDSPVSGELFF.

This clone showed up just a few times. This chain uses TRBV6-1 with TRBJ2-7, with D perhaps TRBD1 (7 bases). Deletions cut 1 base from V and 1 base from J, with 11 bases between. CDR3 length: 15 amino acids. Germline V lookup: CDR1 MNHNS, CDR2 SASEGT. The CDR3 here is CASSEESGGSYEQYF. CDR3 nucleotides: TGTGCCAGCAGTGAAGAGTCAGGGGGGTCCTACGAGCAGTACTTC.